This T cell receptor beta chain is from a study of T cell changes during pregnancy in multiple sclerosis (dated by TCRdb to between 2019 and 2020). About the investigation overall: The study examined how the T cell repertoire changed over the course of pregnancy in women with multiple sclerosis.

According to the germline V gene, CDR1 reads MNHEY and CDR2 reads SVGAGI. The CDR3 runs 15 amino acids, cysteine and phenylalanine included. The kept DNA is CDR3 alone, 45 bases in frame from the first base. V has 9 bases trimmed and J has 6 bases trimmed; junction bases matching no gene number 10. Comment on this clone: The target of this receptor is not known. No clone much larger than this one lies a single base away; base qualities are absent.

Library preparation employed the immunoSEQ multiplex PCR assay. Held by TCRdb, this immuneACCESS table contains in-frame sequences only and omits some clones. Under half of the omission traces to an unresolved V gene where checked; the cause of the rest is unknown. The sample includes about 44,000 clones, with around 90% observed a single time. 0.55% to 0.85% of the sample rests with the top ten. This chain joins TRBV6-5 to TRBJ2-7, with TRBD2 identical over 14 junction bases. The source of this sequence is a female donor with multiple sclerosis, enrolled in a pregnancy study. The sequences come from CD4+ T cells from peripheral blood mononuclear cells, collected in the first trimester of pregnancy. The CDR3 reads CASKLGTSGSGEQYF. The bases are TGTGCCAGTAAGTTGGGGACTAGCGGGAGTGGCGAGCAGTACTTC.